Presented here are 29 T cell receptor beta chains from one specimen sequenced in a study of blood T cell repertoires in COVID-19. This table comes from immunoSEQ multiplex PCR, and its TCRdb copy is limited to in-frame clones, with some not included. The data hold over 350,000 clones, with roughly nine tenths observed a single time. Sequenced input: PBMCs or T cells enriched from blood (not recorded which). The source is a woman aged 40 to 55 who had been exposed to COVID-19.

V gene TRBV6-6 combines with J gene TRBJ2-7; no clear D gene. Trimming pared 4 bases from V and 4 bases from J, leaving 11 bases between. This CDR3 contains 13 residues. Germline V gene lookup returns CDR1 MNHNY and CDR2 SVGAGI (reference sequence). CDR3 bases: TGTGCCAGCAGTTTCCTCGCCGGTTACGAGCAGTACTTC. This codes for CASSFLAGYEQYF.

This chain links TRBV4-1 with TRBJ2-2; perhaps TRBD1 as D (6 bases). V was shortened by 0 bases and J by 1 base, with 12 bases between the two germline ends. Germline V gene sequence: CDR1 MGHRA, CDR2 YSYEKL. The CDR3 is made up of 17 amino acids. CDR3 sequence reads: CASSQDSPRGNTGELFF. CDR3 in DNA: TGCGCCAGCAGCCAAGATAGCCCCAGGGGGAACACCGGGGAGCTGTTTTTT.

On this clone: The sample carries other DNA sequences with the same CDR3. The chain links TRBV10-3 to TRBJ2-5, with no clear D. The CDR3 loop spans 12 amino acids. The germline CDR1 and CDR2 sequences are ENHRY and SYGVKD. Deletions cut 4 bases from V and 5 bases from J, with 8 bases between. DNA for the CDR3: TGTGCCATCAGTGTAGCTGGCGAGACCCAGTACTTC. Its translation: CAISVAGETQYF.

The rearrangement links TRBV12-3 or TRBV12-4 to TRBJ1-2; D is ambiguous. Trimming removed 3 bases from V and 2 bases from J, with 4 bases in between. CDR3 length: 12 amino acids. CDR3 amino acids: CASSFINYGYTF. The CDR3 DNA follows: TGTGCCAGCAGTTTCATCAACTATGGCTACACCTTC.

The chain is built from TRBV28 and TRBJ2-5, with 7 bases identical to TRBD1. V dropped 5 bases and J dropped 4; count of bases not matched to a gene: 7. In germline, CDR1 is MDHEN, CDR2 SYDVKM. This CDR3 has 14 residues. The CDR3 sequence is CASSPATGVETQYF. The CDR3 DNA is TGTGCCAGCAGTCCCGCCACAGGGGTAGAGACCCAGTACTTC.

This rearrangement joins TRBV6-4 to TRBJ2-3; 7 bases map to TRBD2. This CDR3 region has 16 residues. V lost 5 bases to trimming and J lost 0 bases; unmatched junction nucleotides: 8. Looked up from germline, CDR1 is MRHNA and CDR2 is SNTAGT. CDR3 DNA sequence: TGTGCCAGCAGTCCCCTGGCGGGAGCTAGCACAGATACGCAGTATTTT. Protein product: CASSPLAGASTDTQYF.

V gene TRBV18 combines with J gene TRBJ1-1; TRBD1 might be the D (5 bases). Between the trimmed V and J ends, which lost 6 bases and 0 bases, there was a span of 14 bases. In germline, CDR1 is KGHSH, CDR2 LQKENI. This CDR3 spans 15 amino acids. CDR3 bases: TGTGCCAGCTCGCAGGGCCGTCAAGTGAACACTGAAGCTTTCTTT. Amino acid sequence: CASSQGRQVNTEAFF.

About this clone: Within the sample, other DNA sequences also encode this same CDR3. The V and J genes are TRBV7-2 and TRBJ2-3; 12 nucleotides align to TRBD2. The ends lost 3 bases at V and 4 bases at J; junction bases unmatched: 2. Per the germline V gene, CDR1 is SGHTA and CDR2 is FQGNSA. The CDR3 is 15 residues long. Here the CDR3 DNA reads TGTGCCAGCAGCTTGCTAGCGGGAGGGCCAGATACGCAGTATTTT. This gives the protein CASSLLAGGPDTQYF.

The chain is built from TRBV30 and TRBJ1-1, with a weak D call TRBD1 (5 bases). This CDR3 is built from 15 residues. V gave up 3 bases and J gave up 4 bases, with 18 bases separating them. The V gene's germline CDR1 is GTSNPN and CDR2 SVGIG (reference sequence). The CDR3 nucleotides read TGTGCCTGGAGCCGGCGGGCGGGGCTCGGCACTGAAGCTTTCTTT. Its translation: CAWSRRAGLGTEAFF.

The chain uses TRBV19 and TRBJ1-5, with D possibly matching TRBD1 (6 bases). The length of the CDR3 is 15 residues. Trimming removed 6 bases at V and 6 bases at J, with 18 bases between. Germline CDR1 is LNHDA and CDR2 is SQIVND (reference sequence). CDR3 DNA sequence: TGTGCCAGTAGCGACCCGCGGGGGGCTAGTCAGCCCCAGCATTTT. It codes for CASSDPRGASQPQHF.

The V gene is TRBV4-2, the J gene TRBJ2-7, with 10 bases identical to TRBD1. Per germline, CDR1 LGHNA and CDR2 YNFKEQ. This CDR3 region has 15 residues. After removal of 3 bases from V and 4 bases from J, the junction contained 6 bases not matched to a gene. The CDR3 is CASSHLTGGEYEQYF. For the CDR3, the DNA is TGTGCCAGCAGCCACTTGACAGGGGGCGAATACGAGCAGTACTTC.

This sequence joins TRBV4-2 and TRBJ1-5; TRBD1 might be the D (5 bases). The length of the CDR3 is 16 residues. Germline lookup yields CDR1 LGHNA and CDR2 YNFKEQ. V was shortened by 0 bases and J by 7 bases, with 16 bases between the two germline ends. CDR3 amino acids: CASSQDTFRENQPQHF. The CDR3 DNA is TGTGCCAGCAGCCAAGATACTTTCAGGGAAAACCAGCCCCAGCATTTT.

This sequence joins TRBV21-1 and TRBJ1-3; the table's TRBD1 call for D was not verified on the DNA. TRBV21-1 is given as a pseudogene. The CDR3 runs to 20 residues. The CDR3 protein is CASSKVFGTGLPSSGNTIYF. CDR3 in DNA: TGTGCCAGCAGCAAAGTATTCGGGACAGGGTTACCCTCCTCTGGAAACACCATATATTTT.

This chain connects TRBV5-1 to TRBJ2-7; 7 bases agree with TRBD2. The germline CDR1 and CDR2 sequences are SGHRS and YFSETQ. V was pared by 0 bases and J by 7 bases, with 16 bases of the junction left unmatched. CDR3 length equals 17 residues. CDR3 DNA sequence: TGCGCCAGCAGCTTGGGGCTTCGGCGGGAGCTGAGGCAAGAGCAGTACTTC. Translating it yields CASSLGLRRELRQEQYF.

Here the CDR3 reads CATSTPGEGYGYTF. The CDR3 bases are TGTGCCACCAGCACCCCCGGAGAGGGCTATGGCTACACCTTC. The chain has TRBV24-1 and TRBJ1-2; D unresolved. Germline assignment: CDR1 KGHDR and CDR2 SFDVKD. Trimming left V 7 bases short and J 4 bases short, with 15 bases between. The CDR3 totals 14 residues.

This clone was seen once. This CDR3 is CASNITPGQGLGPQHF. The CDR3 region has the DNA TGTGCCAGTAACATAACGCCGGGACAGGGATTGGGGCCCCAGCATTTT. This chain connects TRBV19 to TRBJ1-5; TRBD1 agrees at 9 bases. J gave up 9 bases and V 7 bases, and 16 bases lay outside the gene matches. The CDR3 spans 16 residues. Germline loops: CDR1 LNHDA, CDR2 SQIVND (reference sequence).

This rearrangement joins TRBV2 to TRBJ1-4; D is perhaps TRBD1 (5 bases). This CDR3 is built from 12 residues. Germline V gene data show CDR1 as SNHLY and CDR2 as FYNNEI. V dropped 8 bases and J dropped 8 bases, with 12 bases sitting between them. CDR3 sequence reads: CASGEGREKLFF. DNA of the CDR3: TGTGCCAGCGGGGAGGGGCGGGAAAAACTGTTTTTT.

This chain links TRBV19 with TRBJ2-5; maybe TRBD1 (5 bases). CDR1 LNHDA and CDR2 SQIVND come from the germline V gene (reference sequence). V gave up 1 base and J gave up 7 bases, with 13 bases separating them. The CDR3 loop spans 14 amino acids. CDR3 nucleotides: TGTGCCAGTAGTATAGGCCAGGGTTCCGTGACCCAGTACTTC. It specifies CASSIGQGSVTQYF. Full variable domain (remainder filled in from reference TRBV19 and TRBJ2-5): DGGITQSPKYLFRKEGQNVTLSCEQNLNHDAMYWYRQDPGQGLRLIYYSQIVNDFQKGDIAEGYSVSREKKESFPLTVTSAQKNPTAFYLCASSIGQGSVTQYFGPGTRLLVL.

The V call is TRBV18, the J call TRBJ1-2, with 7 bases that match TRBD1. The CDR3 loop spans 14 amino acids. The V segment lost 3 bases and the J segment 9 bases; nucleotides outside the gene matches: 10. CDR1 is KGHSH and CDR2 is LQKENI in the germline V gene. The DNA for the CDR3 is TGTGCCAGCTCACCCGACAGGGCCTCCCAGAGCTACACCTTC. Protein: CASSPDRASQSYTF. Looking up the rest from reference TRBV18 and TRBJ1-2 gives the full variable domain: NAGVMQNPRHLVRRRGQEARLRCSPMKGHSHVYWYRQLPEEGLKFMVYLQKENIIDESGMPKERFSAEFPKEGPSILRIQQVVRGDSAAYFCASSPDRASQSYTFGSGTRLTVV.

J is TRBJ2-3 and V is TRBV20-1, with 9 bases fitting TRBD2. Germline-derived CDR1 and CDR2 are DFQATT and SNEGSKA (reference sequence). The CDR3 consists of 15 residues. With 3 bases clipped from V and 6 bases from J, the junction kept 10 bases outside the gene matches. The CDR3 is CSASRLAGPGDTQYF. As DNA, the CDR3 is TGCAGTGCTAGTCGGCTAGCGGGGCCGGGGGATACGCAGTATTTT.

The chain couples TRBV7-9 to TRBJ1-3; D is uncertain. The germline V and J ends were trimmed by 3 bases and 0 bases, with 15 bases remaining between them. The V gene's germline CDR1 is SEHNR and CDR2 FQNEAQ (reference sequence). This CDR3 is built from 17 residues. CDR3: CASSFLSGLSSGNTIYF. CDR3 in DNA: TGTGCCAGCAGCTTCTTGTCAGGCCTAAGCTCTGGAAACACCATATATTTT.

The chain uses TRBV10-3 and TRBJ1-2; no clear D. V was trimmed by 5 bases and J by 4 bases, leaving 11 bases between them. This CDR3 has 13 residues. CDR1 and CDR2 (germline): ENHRY, SYGVKD. The CDR3 DNA reads as TGTGCCATCAGTTCCGACATTTCCTATGGCTACACCTTC. Protein: CAISSDISYGYTF.

This clone occurred once. The chain carries TRBV18 and TRBJ2-1; D remains unclear. The CDR3 consists of 17 residues. Trimming left V 6 bases short and J 4 bases short, with 22 bases between. CDR1 KGHSH and CDR2 LQKENI come from the germline V gene. The CDR3: CASSSSQLRGVYNEQFF. DNA of the CDR3: TGTGCCAGCTCCAGTAGCCAACTTCGCGGAGTTTACAATGAGCAGTTCTTC.

This rearrangement joins TRBV7-9 to TRBJ1-5; 9 bases are a match to TRBD1. This CDR3 has 15 residues. V shed 5 bases, J shed 6 bases, and the junction held 8 bases outside the gene matches. Germline V gives CDR1 SEHNR, CDR2 FQNEAQ (reference sequence). The CDR3 region has the DNA TGTGCCAGCAGCCTAGGGACAGGGAACGTTCAGCCCCAGCATTTT. It translates to CASSLGTGNVQPQHF.

This chain connects TRBV5-6 to TRBJ2-7; no reliable D call. This CDR3 is built from 12 residues. The germline V gene encodes CDR1 SGHDT and CDR2 YYEEEE. Trimming removed 3 bases from V and 3 bases from J, with 7 bases in between. The CDR3 spells CASSSRLYEQYF. DNA of the CDR3: TGTGCCAGCAGCTCCCGTCTCTACGAGCAGTACTTC. Drawing the rest from reference TRBV5-6 and TRBJ2-7, the complete variable domain is DAGVTQSPTHLIKTRGQQVTLRCSPKSGHDTVSWYQQALGQGPQFIFQYYEEEERQRGNFPDRFSGHQFPNYSSELNVNALLLGDSALYLCASSSRLYEQYFGPGTRLTVT.

V usage is TRBV18 and J usage is TRBJ2-7; weak D call: TRBD1 (5 bases). The V gene's germline CDR1 is KGHSH and CDR2 LQKENI. The CDR3 totals 13 residues. Between the trimmed V and J ends, which lost 3 bases and 3 bases, there was a span of 9 bases. For the CDR3, the DNA is TGTGCCAGCTCACCTGAAGACAGCTACGAGCAGTACTTC. Protein product: CASSPEDSYEQYF.

The rearrangement joins TRBV4-3 to TRBJ2-2, with 7 bases that match TRBD1. CDR3 size: 17 residues. CDR1 LGHNA and CDR2 YSLEER come from the germline V gene. J was trimmed by 0 bases and V by 1 base; bases with no gene match: 5. CDR3 region: CASSQGPGQANTGELFF. In DNA form, the CDR3 reads TGCGCCAGCAGCCAAGGGCCAGGACAGGCGAACACCGGGGAGCTGTTTTTT.

The chain couples TRBV10-3 to TRBJ2-1; the D gene is possibly TRBD2 (6 bases). CDR3 size: 15 residues. Looked up from germline, CDR1 is ENHRY and CDR2 is SYGVKD. The V and J ends lost 6 bases and 8 bases respectively, with 20 bases between them. As DNA, the CDR3 is TGTGCCATCAGCGGAGGGGTGTTGGTTGGTTATGAGCAGTTCTTC. As protein: CAISGGVLVGYEQFF.

The J gene is TRBJ1-2, the V gene TRBV28; D possibly corresponds to TRBD1 (6 bases). The V end was cut by 6 bases, the J end by 8 bases, with 19 bases between. The CDR3 is 14 residues long. Germline V CDR1 and CDR2: MDHEN, SYDVKM. In DNA form, the CDR3 reads TGTGCCAGCAGACAGGGAACAGGGTCCGCGGGCTACACCTTC. Translated, it gives CASRQGTGSAGYTF.